This T cell receptor (beta chain) was captured in a study of post-analysis software for immune sequencing data. Study at large: The study covered relapsing-remitting, secondary progressive and progressive-relapsing courses of multiple sclerosis. Study conclusions and caveats: Compared against controls, patients with multiple sclerosis displayed significantly lower normalized Chao1 diversity. Five or six TRBV segments appeared more often in patients than in controls, and TRBV5-6, TRBV5-1 and TRBV20-1 were among these.

The TCR beta cDNA libraries carried unique molecular identifiers. One entry per CDR3 protein, called by TCRdb with MiXCR from the PCR reads. The sample holds fewer than 550,000 distinct CDR3 sequences, 34% seen once. On this clonotype: Its antigen is unidentified.

V shed 1 base and J shed 4 bases, with 14 bases lying between them. The length of the CDR3 is 16 residues. In germline, CDR1 is WSHSY, CDR2 SAAADI. The source material was blood. The sequence was collected from a girl aged 2-17 years with multiple sclerosis. The chain carries TRBV10-2 and TRBJ1-5; D is perhaps TRBD1 (6 bases). The CDR3 is CASSEFGPGANQPQHF. The CDR3 region has the DNA TGCGCCAGCAGTGAGTTTGGACCGGGGGCTAATCAGCCCCAGCATTTT.